This TCR beta chain was identified during a study of OX40 agonist ivuxolimab in advanced cancers. Study results and caveats: The average count of expanded clones was higher among CD8+ T cells than among CD4+.

Trimming took off 6 bases at V and 7 bases at J, with 16 bases between the two ends. The CDR3 length is 14 residues. The germline CDR1 and CDR2 sequences are MNHEY and SVGAGI. For this clone: Its specificity is not known.

The table came from immunoSEQ multiplex PCR; TCRdb's copy has only in-frame clones and leaves some out. The repertoire includes more than 90,000 clones, about 80% of them detected once, and roughly 5.4% sits in the top ten. The genes are TRBV6-5 and TRBJ1-5; D is perhaps TRBD1 (6 bases). This TCR came from an adult with an advanced solid tumor such as melanoma, head and neck, liver or kidney cancer. The material was CD4+ or CD8+ T cells sorted from blood, obtained in a trial of the OX40 agonist ivuxolimab. CDR3 sequence: CASSQGGARQPQHF. The CDR3 nucleotides are TGTGCCAGCAGCCAAGGGGGGGCCCGGCAGCCCCAGCATTTT.